This T cell receptor beta chain originates from a study of blood T cells in healthy people across ages. Study-wide context: Template switching recovered approximately one barcoded beta molecule for every two T cells.

Caucasian individuals from Russia who were healthy and aged about 6 to 100 acted as donors. Researchers isolated at least 7 million PBMCs per sample. With 3 bases clipped from V and 2 bases from J, the junction kept 8 bases outside the gene matches. The length of the CDR3 is 15 residues. CDR1 SGHRS and CDR2 YFSETQ come from the germline V gene. A second PCR of 7 to 11 cycles used a sample-barcoded 5' primer and a J-beta primer mix. TCRdb processed the 5' RACE reads anew with MiXCR; each CDR3 protein has one entry. Among 1.5 million or so distinct CDR3 sequences, 35% to 45% were seen once, and the ten largest hold approximately 4%.

The source is a woman aged 18 to 35 in good health. The sequenced sample was blood. The rearrangement uses TRBV5-1 and TRBJ2-7; 7 bases are shared with TRBD1. This CDR3 is CASSSLPGQTYEQYF. CDR3 sequence (DNA): TGCGCCAGCAGCTCCTTACCGGGACAGACCTACGAGCAGTACTTC.